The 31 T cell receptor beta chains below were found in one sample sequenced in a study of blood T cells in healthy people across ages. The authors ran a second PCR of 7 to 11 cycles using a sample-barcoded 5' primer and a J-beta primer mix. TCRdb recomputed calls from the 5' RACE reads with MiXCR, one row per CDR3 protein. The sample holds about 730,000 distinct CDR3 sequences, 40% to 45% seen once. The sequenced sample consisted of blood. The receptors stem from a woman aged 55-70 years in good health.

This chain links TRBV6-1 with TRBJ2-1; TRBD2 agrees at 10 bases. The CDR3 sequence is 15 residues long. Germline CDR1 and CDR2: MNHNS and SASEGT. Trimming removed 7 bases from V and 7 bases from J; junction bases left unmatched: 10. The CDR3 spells CASKTSGGASNEQFF. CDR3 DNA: TGTGCCAGCAAAACAAGCGGGGGGGCATCGAATGAGCAGTTCTTC.

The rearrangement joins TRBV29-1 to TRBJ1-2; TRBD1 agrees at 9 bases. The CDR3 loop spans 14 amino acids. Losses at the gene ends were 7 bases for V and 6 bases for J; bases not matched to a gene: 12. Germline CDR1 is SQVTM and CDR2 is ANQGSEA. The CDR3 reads CSGMLGDREDGYTF. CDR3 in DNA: TGCAGCGGCATGCTGGGGGACAGGGAGGATGGCTACACCTTC. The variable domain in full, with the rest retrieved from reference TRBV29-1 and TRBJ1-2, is SAVISQKPSRDICQRGTSLTIQCQVDSQVTMMFWYRQQPGQSLTLIATANQGSEATYESGFVIDKFPISRPNLTFSTLTVSNMSPEDSSIYLCSGMLGDREDGYTFGSGTRLTVV.

The CDR3 bases are TGTGCCACCCGGACACCTGGGCTAAATGAGCAGTTCTTC. Its protein product is CATRTPGLNEQFF. The chain uses TRBV10-3 and TRBJ2-1, with D possibly matching TRBD1 (5 bases). The CDR3 runs to 13 residues. Germline CDR1 is ENHRY and CDR2 is SYGVKD. Trimming took 10 bases from V and 7 from J, leaving 17 bases between them.

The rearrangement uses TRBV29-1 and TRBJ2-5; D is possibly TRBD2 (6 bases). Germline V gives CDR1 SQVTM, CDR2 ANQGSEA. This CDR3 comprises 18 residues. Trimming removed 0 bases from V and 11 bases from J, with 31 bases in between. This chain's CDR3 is CSVEEAGPGKVYSNEQYF. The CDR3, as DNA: TGCAGCGTTGAAGAGGCGGGGCCCGGGAAGGTCTACTCGAATGAGCAGTACTTC.

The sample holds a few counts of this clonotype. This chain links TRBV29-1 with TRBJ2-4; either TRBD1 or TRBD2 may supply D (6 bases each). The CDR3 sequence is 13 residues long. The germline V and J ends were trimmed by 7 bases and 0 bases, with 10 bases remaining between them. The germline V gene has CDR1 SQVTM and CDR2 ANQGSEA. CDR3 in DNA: TGCAGCGCGGAGGGGGTAGCCAAAAACATTCAGTACTTC. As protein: CSAEGVAKNIQYF.

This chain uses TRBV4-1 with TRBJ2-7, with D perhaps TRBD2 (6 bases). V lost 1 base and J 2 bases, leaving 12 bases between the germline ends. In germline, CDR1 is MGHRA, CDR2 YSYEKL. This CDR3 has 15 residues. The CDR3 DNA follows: TGCGCCAGCAGCCAAGCGCTAGCGATTCCCTACGAGCAGTACTTC. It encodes CASSQALAIPYEQYF.

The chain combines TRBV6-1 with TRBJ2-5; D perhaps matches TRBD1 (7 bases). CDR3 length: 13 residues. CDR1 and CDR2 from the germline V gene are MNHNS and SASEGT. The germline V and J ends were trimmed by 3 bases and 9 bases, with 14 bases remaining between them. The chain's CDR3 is CASSERRGEAQYF. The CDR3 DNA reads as TGTGCCAGCAGTGAGCGCAGGGGGGAGGCCCAGTACTTC.

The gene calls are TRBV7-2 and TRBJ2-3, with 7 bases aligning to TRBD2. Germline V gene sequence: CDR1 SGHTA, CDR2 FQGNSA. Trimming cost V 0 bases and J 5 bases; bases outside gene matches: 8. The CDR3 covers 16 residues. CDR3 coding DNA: TGTGCCAGCAGCTTAGCAGTCGGCGGGAGTGGAGATACGCAGTATTTT. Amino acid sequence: CASSLAVGGSGDTQYF. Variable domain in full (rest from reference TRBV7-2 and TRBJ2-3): GAGVSQSPSNKVTEKGKDVELRCDPISGHTALYWYRQSLGQGLEFLIYFQGNSAPDKSGLPSDRFSAERTGGSVSTLTIQRTQQEDSAVYLCASSLAVGGSGDTQYFGPGTRLTVL.

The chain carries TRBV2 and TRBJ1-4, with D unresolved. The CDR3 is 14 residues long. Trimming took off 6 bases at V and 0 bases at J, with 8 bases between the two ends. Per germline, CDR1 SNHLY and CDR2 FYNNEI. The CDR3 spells CASRFATTNEKLFF. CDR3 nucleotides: TGTGCCAGCAGATTCGCTACAACTAATGAAAAACTGTTTTTT.

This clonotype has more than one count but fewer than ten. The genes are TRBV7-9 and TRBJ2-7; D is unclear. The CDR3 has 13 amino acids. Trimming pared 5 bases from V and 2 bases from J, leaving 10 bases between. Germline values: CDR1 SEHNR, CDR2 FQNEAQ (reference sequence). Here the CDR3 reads CASSPFTAYEQYF. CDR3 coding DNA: TGTGCCAGCAGCCCATTTACGGCCTACGAGCAGTACTTC.

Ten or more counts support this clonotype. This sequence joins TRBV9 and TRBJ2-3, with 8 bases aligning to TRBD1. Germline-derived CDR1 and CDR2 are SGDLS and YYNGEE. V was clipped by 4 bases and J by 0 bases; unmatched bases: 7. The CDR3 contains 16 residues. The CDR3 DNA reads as TGTGCCAGCAGCCCCAGGACAGGGTCTAGCACAGATACGCAGTATTTT. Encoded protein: CASSPRTGSSTDTQYF.

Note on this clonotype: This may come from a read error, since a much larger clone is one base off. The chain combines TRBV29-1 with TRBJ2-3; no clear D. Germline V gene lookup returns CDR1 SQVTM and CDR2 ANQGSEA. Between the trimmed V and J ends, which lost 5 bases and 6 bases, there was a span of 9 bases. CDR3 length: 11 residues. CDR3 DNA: TGCAGCGTTTATGACAACGATACGCAGTATTTT. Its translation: CSVYDNDTQYF.

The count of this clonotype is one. The CDR3 nucleotides read TGTGCCAGCAGCTTAGCGCGGGGGAGGCATAATTCACCCCTCCACTTT. This translates into CASSLARGRHNSPLHF. V usage is TRBV7-8 and J usage is TRBJ1-6; a possible D gene is TRBD1 (5 bases). This CDR3 has 16 residues. V was clipped by 0 bases and J by 5 bases, with 11 bases between them. CDR1 is SGHVS and CDR2 is FQNEAQ in the germline V gene.

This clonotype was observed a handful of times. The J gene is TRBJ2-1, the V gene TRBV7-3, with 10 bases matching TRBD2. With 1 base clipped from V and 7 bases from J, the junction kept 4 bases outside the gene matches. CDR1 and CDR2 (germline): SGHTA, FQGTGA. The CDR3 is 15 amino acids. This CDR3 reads CASSLNSGLANEQFF. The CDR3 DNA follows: TGTGCCAGCAGCTTAAATTCGGGACTAGCGAATGAGCAGTTCTTC.

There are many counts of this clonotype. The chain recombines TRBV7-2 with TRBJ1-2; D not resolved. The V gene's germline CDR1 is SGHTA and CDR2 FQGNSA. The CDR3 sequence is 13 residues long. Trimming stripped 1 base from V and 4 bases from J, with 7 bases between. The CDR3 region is CASSLENIYGYTF. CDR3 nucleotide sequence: TGTGCCAGCAGCTTAGAAAACATCTATGGCTACACCTTC.

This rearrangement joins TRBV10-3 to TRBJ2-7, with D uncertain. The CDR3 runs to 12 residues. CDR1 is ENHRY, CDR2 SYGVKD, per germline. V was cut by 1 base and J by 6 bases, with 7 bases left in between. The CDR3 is CAISELGGEQYF. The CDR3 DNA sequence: TGTGCCATCAGTGAGTTAGGCGGCGAGCAGTACTTC.

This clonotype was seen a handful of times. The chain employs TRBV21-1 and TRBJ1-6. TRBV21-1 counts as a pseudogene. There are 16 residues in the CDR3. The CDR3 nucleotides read TGTGCCAGCAGCAAAGAAGCCAGCTCCTATAATTCACCCCTCCACTTT. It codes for CASSKEASSYNSPLHF.

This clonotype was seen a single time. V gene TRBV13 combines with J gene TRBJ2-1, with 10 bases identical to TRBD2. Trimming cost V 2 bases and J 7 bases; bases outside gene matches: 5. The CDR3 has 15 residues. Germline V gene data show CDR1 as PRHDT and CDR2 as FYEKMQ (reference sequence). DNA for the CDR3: TGTGCCAGCAGCTTACGAGCGGGAGGGGGAAATGAGCAGTTCTTC. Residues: CASSLRAGGGNEQFF.

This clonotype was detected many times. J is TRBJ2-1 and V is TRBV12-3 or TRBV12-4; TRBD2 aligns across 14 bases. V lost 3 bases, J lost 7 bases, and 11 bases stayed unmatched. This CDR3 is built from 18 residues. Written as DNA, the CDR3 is TGTGCCAGCAGTTTGCCCGGCCTGACTAGCGGGGGGGGTAATGAGCAGTTCTTC. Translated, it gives CASSLPGLTSGGGNEQFF.

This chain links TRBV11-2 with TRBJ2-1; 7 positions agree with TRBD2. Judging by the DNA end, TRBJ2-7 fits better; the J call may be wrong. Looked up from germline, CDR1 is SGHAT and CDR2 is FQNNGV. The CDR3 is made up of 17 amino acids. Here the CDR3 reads CASSLVSGDPSYNEQYF. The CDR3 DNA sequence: TGTGCCAGCAGCTTAGTAAGCGGGGACCCCTCCTACAATGAGCAGTACTTC.

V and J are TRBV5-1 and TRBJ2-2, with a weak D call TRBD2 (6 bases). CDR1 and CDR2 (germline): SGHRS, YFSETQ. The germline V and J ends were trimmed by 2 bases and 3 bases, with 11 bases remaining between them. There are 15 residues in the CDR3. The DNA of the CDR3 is TGCGCCAGCAGCTTTGGGTCGGGGGACACCGGGGAGCTGTTTTTT. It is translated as CASSFGSGDTGELFF. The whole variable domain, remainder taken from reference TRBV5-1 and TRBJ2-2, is KAGVTQTPRYLIKTRGQQVTLSCSPISGHRSVSWYQQTPGQGLQFLFEYFSETQRNKGNFPGRFSGRQFSNSRSEMNVSTLELGDSALYLCASSFGSGDTGELFFGEGSRLTVL.

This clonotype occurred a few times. In nucleotides, the CDR3 is TGTGCCAGCACCCTGACAGGGGGTGGGCAAGAGACCCAGTACTTC. Its protein product is CASTLTGGGQETQYF. The V call is TRBV12-3 or TRBV12-4, the J call TRBJ2-5, with TRBD1 identical over 9 bases. Germline trimming cut 7 bases from V and 2 bases from J; bases unmatched to any gene: 8. The CDR3 sequence is 15 residues long.

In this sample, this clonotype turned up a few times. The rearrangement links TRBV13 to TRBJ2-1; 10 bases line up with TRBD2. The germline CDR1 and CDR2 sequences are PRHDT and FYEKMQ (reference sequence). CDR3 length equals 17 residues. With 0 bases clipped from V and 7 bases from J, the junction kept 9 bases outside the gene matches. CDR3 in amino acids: CASSLGFRTTSGNEQFF. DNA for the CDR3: TGTGCCAGCAGCTTAGGCTTTCGGACGACTAGCGGGAATGAGCAGTTCTTC. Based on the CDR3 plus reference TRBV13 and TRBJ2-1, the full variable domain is AAGVIQSPRHLIKEKRETATLKCYPIPRHDTVYWYQQGPGQDPQFLISFYEKMQSDKGSIPDRFSAQQFSDYHSELNMSSLELGDSALYFCASSLGFRTTSGNEQFFGPGTRLTVL.

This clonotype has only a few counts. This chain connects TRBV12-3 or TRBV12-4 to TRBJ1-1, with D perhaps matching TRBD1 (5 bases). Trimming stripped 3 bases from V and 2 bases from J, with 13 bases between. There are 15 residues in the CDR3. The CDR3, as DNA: TGTGCCAGCAGTTTCGCGGGACCCACCAACACTGAAGCTTTCTTT. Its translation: CASSFAGPTNTEAFF.

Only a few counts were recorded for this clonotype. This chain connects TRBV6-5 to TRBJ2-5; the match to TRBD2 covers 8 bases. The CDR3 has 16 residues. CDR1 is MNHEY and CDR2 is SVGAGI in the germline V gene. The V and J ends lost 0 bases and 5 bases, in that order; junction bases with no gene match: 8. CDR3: CASSYSASGGPETQYF. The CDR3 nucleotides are TGTGCCAGCAGTTACTCGGCGTCGGGGGGGCCGGAGACCCAGTACTTC.

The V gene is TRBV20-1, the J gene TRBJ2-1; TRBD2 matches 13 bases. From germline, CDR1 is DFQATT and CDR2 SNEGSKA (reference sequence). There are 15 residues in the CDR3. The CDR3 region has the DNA TGCAGCCGATGGGGACTAGCGGGAACAATCAATGAGCAGTTCTTC. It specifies CSRWGLAGTINEQFF.

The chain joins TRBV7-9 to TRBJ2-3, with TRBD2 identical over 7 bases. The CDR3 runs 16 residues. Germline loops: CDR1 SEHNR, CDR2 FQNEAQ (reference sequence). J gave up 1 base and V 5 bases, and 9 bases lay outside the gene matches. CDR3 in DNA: TGTGCCAGCAGCCCAGGACTAGTGGGCCGCACAGATACGCAGTATTTT. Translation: CASSPGLVGRTDTQYF.

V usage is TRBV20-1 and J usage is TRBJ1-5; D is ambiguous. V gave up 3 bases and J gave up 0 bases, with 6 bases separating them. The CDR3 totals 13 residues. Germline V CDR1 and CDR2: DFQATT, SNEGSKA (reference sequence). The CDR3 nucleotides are TGCAGTGCTAGGGTCCGTAGCAATCAGCCCCAGCATTTT. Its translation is CSARVRSNQPQHF.

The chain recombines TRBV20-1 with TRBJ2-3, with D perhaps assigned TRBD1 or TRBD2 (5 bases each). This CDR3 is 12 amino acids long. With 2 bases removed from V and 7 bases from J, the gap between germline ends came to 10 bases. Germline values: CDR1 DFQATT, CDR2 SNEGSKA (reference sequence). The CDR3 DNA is TGCAGTGCTAGAAGGGACGTGAATACGCAGTATTTT. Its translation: CSARRDVNTQYF.

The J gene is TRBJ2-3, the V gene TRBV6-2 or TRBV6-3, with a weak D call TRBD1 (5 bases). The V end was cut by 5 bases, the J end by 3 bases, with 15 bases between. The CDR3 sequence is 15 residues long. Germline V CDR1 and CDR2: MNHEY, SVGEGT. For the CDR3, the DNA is TGTGCCAGCAGTCAGGGAAGGCCGAGTACAGATACGCAGTATTTT. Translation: CASSQGRPSTDTQYF.

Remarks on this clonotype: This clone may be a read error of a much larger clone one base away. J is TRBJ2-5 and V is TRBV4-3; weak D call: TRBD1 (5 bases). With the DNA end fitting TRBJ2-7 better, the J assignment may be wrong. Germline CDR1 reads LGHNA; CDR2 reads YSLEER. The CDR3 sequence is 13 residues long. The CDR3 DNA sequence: TGCGCCAACAGCCAAGATAAGGGGAACGAGCAGTACTTC. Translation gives CANSQDKGNEQYF.